A single sample gave rise to the 19 T cell receptor beta chains below, sequenced in a study of a mutant IDH1 vaccine in newly diagnosed glioma. Their recognized antigens are unknown. Time point described: week 35, safety follow-up. Each dose of the vaccine consisted of 300 ug of mutant IDH1 20-mer peptide, with topical imiquimod. Repertoires were generated with immunoSEQ multiplex PCR, while TCRdb's copy carries only in-frame clones and drops some. The profile covers tens of thousands of clones, with 76% appearing a single time and more than 10% taken by the ten largest. The specimen was PBMCs, collected from a glioma patient whose treatment included an IDH1 peptide vaccine. The receptors here all came from a middle-aged man with glioma.

The chain joins TRBV28 to TRBJ2-2; 9 positions match TRBD2. This CDR3 contains 16 residues. Unmatched junction bases numbered 4, after V lost 5 bases and J lost 0 bases. CDR1 and CDR2 from the germline V gene are MDHEN and SYDVKM. The CDR3 is CASSRTSATNTGELFF. In nucleotides, the CDR3 is TGTGCCAGCAGTCGGACTAGCGCGACGAACACCGGGGAGCTGTTTTTT.

V and J are TRBV19 and TRBJ1-3; D perhaps matches TRBD1 (6 bases). Per germline, CDR1 LNHDA and CDR2 SQIVND (reference sequence). CDR3 length equals 14 residues. The V end was cut by 7 bases, the J end by 1 base, with 11 bases between. The CDR3 coding sequence is TGTGCCAGTATCGAAAGGGGGTCTGGAAACACCATATATTTT. Translating gives CASIERGSGNTIYF.

The chain employs TRBV7-2 and TRBJ2-1; TRBD2 is a possible D gene (6 bases). The CDR3 contains 15 residues. Per germline, CDR1 SGHTA and CDR2 FQGNSA. The V end was cut by 10 bases, the J end by 4 bases, with 20 bases between. The DNA of the CDR3 is TGTGCCACCAGTGAGATGGCTAGCGTTTACAATGAGCAGTTCTTC. It encodes CATSEMASVYNEQFF.

The gene calls are TRBV11-2 and TRBJ2-3, with 9 bases aligning to TRBD1. CDR3 size: 17 residues. Germline lookup yields CDR1 SGHAT and CDR2 FQNNGV. The J segment lost 1 base and the V segment lost 5 bases, leaving 10 bases of the junction unmatched. The CDR3 DNA sequence: TGTGCCAGCAGCCGGACTGGGACAGGGCTTGGCACAGATACGCAGTATTTT. This codes for CASSRTGTGLGTDTQYF.

The CDR3 coding sequence is TGTGCCAGCAGCCAAGATGATTATACGGACACCGGGGAGCTGTTTTTT. This codes for CASSQDDYTDTGELFF. The genes are TRBV14 and TRBJ2-2, with unresolved D. The germline V and J ends were trimmed by 0 bases and 3 bases, with 11 bases remaining between them. The length of the CDR3 is 16 residues. Germline CDR1 reads SGHDN; CDR2 reads FVKESK.

The chain has TRBV7-2 and TRBJ2-3; D may be TRBD2 (6 bases). This CDR3 spans 16 amino acids. Germline values: CDR1 SGHTA, CDR2 FQGNSA. Trimming stripped 1 base from V and 1 base from J, with 12 bases between. For the CDR3, the DNA is TGTGCCAGCAGCTTAGTGATCCCTAGCGGCACAGATACGCAGTATTTT. Amino acid sequence: CASSLVIPSGTDTQYF.

J is TRBJ2-3 and V is TRBV10-3; 11 bases align to TRBD2. The CDR3 totals 16 residues. The J segment lost 5 bases and the V segment lost 5 bases, leaving 9 bases of the junction unmatched. Germline V CDR1 and CDR2: ENHRY, SYGVKD. CDR3 sequence: CAISPITSGSGDTQYF. The CDR3 DNA reads as TGTGCCATCAGTCCTATTACTAGCGGGAGCGGAGATACGCAGTATTTT.

The chain uses TRBV7-2 and TRBJ2-5; the D is unclear. The germline V and J ends were trimmed by 1 base and 10 bases, with 10 bases remaining between them. Germline V gene data show CDR1 as SGHTA and CDR2 as FQGNSA. There are 12 residues in the CDR3. In nucleotides, the CDR3 is TGTGCCAGCAGCTTAGATGGTGTTGGCCAGTACTTC. Amino acids: CASSLDGVGQYF.

This rearrangement joins TRBV23-1 to TRBJ2-3; D call uncertain. TRBV23-1 is flagged as an ORF with uncertain function. The CDR3 has 18 residues. The V end was cut by 1 base, the J end by 2 bases, with 19 bases between. Here the CDR3 reads CASSQYAKRVLVTDTQYF. CDR3 in DNA: TGCGCCAGCAGTCAATACGCCAAACGGGTGCTTGTCACAGATACGCAGTATTTT.

The rearrangement uses TRBV5-1 and TRBJ2-4, with a weak D call TRBD2 (5 bases). With 0 bases removed from V and 8 bases from J, the gap between germline ends came to 15 bases. CDR1 SGHRS and CDR2 YFSETQ come from the germline V gene. The CDR3 has 15 residues. CDR3: CASSLERGVVDIQYF. As DNA, the CDR3 is TGCGCCAGCAGCTTGGAACGGGGTGTGGTGGACATTCAGTACTTC.

This chain connects TRBV29-1 to TRBJ2-5; 7 bases map to TRBD1. Trimming cost V 7 bases and J 5 bases; bases outside gene matches: 19. The CDR3 contains 16 residues. Germline CDR1 and CDR2: SQVTM and ANQGSEA. The CDR3 loop is CSGRQGVEGTGETQYF. DNA for the CDR3: TGCAGCGGACGCCAGGGGGTAGAGGGGACCGGGGAGACCCAGTACTTC.

The V and J genes are TRBV15 and TRBJ1-3, with 9 bases lining up with TRBD1. With V trimmed by 1 base and J by 3 bases, 7 bases remained unmatched. The CDR3 contains 17 residues. CDR1 is LNHNV, CDR2 YYDKDF, per germline (reference sequence). The CDR3 loop is CATSRVVQGALGNTIYF. For the CDR3, the DNA is TGTGCCACCAGCAGAGTGGTACAGGGGGCGCTTGGAAACACCATATATTTT.

The chain is built from TRBV19 and TRBJ2-2; the D gene is possibly TRBD1 (5 bases). V was clipped by 4 bases and J by 5 bases, with 17 bases between them. CDR1 and CDR2 from the germline V gene are LNHDA and SQIVND (reference sequence). The CDR3 extends over 16 amino acids. CDR3 in amino acids: CASSTFEGVRTGELFF. The CDR3 nucleotides are TGTGCCAGTAGTACATTTGAAGGGGTCCGGACCGGGGAGCTGTTTTTT.

The chain carries TRBV4-1 and TRBJ1-1; possible D gene TRBD1, 6 bases. Germline V gene data show CDR1 as MGHRA and CDR2 as YSYEKL. V was shortened by 1 base and J by 0 bases, with 18 bases between the two germline ends. This CDR3 region has 18 residues. The CDR3 is CASSQGLWGRRLNTEAFF. The CDR3 DNA reads TGCGCCAGCAGCCAAGGTTTATGGGGGCGGAGATTGAACACTGAAGCTTTCTTT.

This clone appeared a few times. V is TRBV7-6 and J is TRBJ2-2; TRBD2 matches 14 bases. The CDR3 has 17 amino acids. J lost 6 bases, V lost 5 bases, and 8 bases had no gene match. The germline V gene has CDR1 SGHVS and CDR2 FNYEAQ. CDR3 residues: CASSHPGLAGEAGELFF. The DNA of the CDR3 is TGTGCCAGCAGCCACCCGGGACTAGCGGGAGAAGCCGGGGAGCTGTTTTTT.

The chain is built from TRBV19 and TRBJ1-2; 9 positions match TRBD1. Germline assignment: CDR1 LNHDA and CDR2 SQIVND (reference sequence). CDR3 length: 17 amino acids. V was pared by 3 bases and J by 0 bases, with 8 bases of the junction left unmatched. The CDR3 protein is CASSMGDRAPANYGYTF. The CDR3 nucleotides are TGTGCCAGTAGTATGGGGGACAGGGCGCCGGCTAACTATGGCTACACCTTC.

This clone was observed a few times. The CDR3 loop is CSVDGPSGYGYTF. The CDR3 DNA is TGCAGCGTCGATGGGCCATCGGGCTATGGCTACACCTTC. J is TRBJ1-2 and V is TRBV29-1; D not certain. Trimming left V 6 bases short and J 4 bases short, with 15 bases between. This CDR3 region has 13 residues. Germline V gives CDR1 SQVTM, CDR2 ANQGSEA.

The V gene is TRBV9, the J gene TRBJ1-1; D is unresolved. Germline CDR1 reads SGDLS; CDR2 reads YYNGEE. The CDR3 is 13 residues long. V lost 1 base and J 1 base, leaving 5 bases between the germline ends. The CDR3 coding sequence is TGTGCCAGCAGCGTAAGTGGGAACACTGAAGCTTTCTTT. Encoded protein: CASSVSGNTEAFF.

The chain links TRBV19 to TRBJ2-5, with D perhaps matching TRBD2 (5 bases). Trimming took off 3 bases at V and 1 base at J, with 9 bases between the two ends. This CDR3 spans 14 amino acids. Germline V CDR1 and CDR2: LNHDA, SQIVND (reference sequence). The CDR3 sequence: CASSIGRGQETQYF. The CDR3 DNA reads TGTGCCAGTAGTATTGGTCGGGGCCAAGAGACCCAGTACTTC.